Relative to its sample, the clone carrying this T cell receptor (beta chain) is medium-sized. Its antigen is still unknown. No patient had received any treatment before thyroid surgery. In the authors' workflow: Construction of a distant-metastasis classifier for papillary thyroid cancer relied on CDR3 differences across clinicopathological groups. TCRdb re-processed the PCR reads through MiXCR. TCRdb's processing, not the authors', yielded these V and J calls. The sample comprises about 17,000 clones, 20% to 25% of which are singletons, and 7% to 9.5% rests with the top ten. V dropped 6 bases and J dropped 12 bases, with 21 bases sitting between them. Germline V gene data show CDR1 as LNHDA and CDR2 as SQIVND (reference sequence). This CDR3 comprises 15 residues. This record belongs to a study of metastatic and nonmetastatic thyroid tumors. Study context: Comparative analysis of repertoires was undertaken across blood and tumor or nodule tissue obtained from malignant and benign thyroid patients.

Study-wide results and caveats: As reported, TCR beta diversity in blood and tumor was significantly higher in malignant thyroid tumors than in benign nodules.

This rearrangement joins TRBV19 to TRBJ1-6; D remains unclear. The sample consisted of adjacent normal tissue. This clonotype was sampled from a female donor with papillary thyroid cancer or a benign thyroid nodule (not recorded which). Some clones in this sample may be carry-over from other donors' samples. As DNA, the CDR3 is TGTGCCAGTAGCCGGACCGAGGAGTTAAGGGAACCCCTCCACTTT. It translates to CASSRTEELREPLHF.